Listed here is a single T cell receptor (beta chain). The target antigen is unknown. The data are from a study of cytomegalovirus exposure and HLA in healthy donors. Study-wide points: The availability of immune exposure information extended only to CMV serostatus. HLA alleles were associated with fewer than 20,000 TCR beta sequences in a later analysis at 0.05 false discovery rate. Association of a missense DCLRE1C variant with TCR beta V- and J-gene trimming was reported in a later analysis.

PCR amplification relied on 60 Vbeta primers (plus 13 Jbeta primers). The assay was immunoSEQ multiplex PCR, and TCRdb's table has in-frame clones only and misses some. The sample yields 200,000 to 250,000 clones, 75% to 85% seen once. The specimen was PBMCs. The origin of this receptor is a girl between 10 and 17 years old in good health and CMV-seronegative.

The CDR3 coding sequence is TGTGCCAGCATAGGTTCCGCCAGGGCATATGGCTACACCTTC. It translates to CASIGSARAYGYTF. V and J are TRBV28 and TRBJ1-2; TRBD1 is a possible D gene (5 bases). This CDR3 region has 14 residues. V was trimmed by 7 bases and J by 5 bases, leaving 17 bases between them. The germline CDR1 and CDR2 sequences are MDHEN and SYDVKM.